This T cell receptor (beta chain) is drawn from a study of human T cells and chemical hapten exposure. On the study more broadly: Diphenylcyclopropenone doses were given weekly to the scalps of patients across the approximately 25-week study. Patients having alopecia areata, totalis or universalis were mostly female.

The CDR3 runs 15 residues. Trimming at V came to 2 bases and at J to 5 bases, leaving 3 bases not matched to a gene. Germline values: CDR1 MNHNY, CDR2 SVGAGI (reference sequence). TCRdb re-derived calls from the RACE reads in MiXCR, one entry per CDR3 protein. The data contain just over 350,000 distinct CDR3 sequences, about 6.9% of them singletons. As to time point: patch test 2, 6 weeks after DPC sensitization. Regarding treatment: therapeutic diphenylcyclopropenone sensitization with weekly scalp DPC. The receptor was isolated from a woman in her late teens or twenties with alopecia areata. Some clones in this sample may be carry-over from other donors' samples. The input for sequencing was whole blood, taken in connection with sensitization to the hapten diphenylcyclopropenone (DPC). This chain joins TRBV6-6 and TRBJ2-2; 9 positions agree with TRBD1. The CDR3 sequence: CASSYGTGPTGELFF. The CDR3 bases are TGTGCCAGCAGTTACGGGACAGGGCCTACCGGGGAGCTGTTTTTT.